This TCR beta chain was sequenced during a study of tumor-infiltrating lymphocytes in glioblastoma multiforme. Study-level points and caveats: Functional subtype sorting of these T cells was not performed. Detected clone frequencies may not reflect cell counts, being RNA-based. Just one glioblastoma patient contributed to the TCR-mutation comparison.

Note on this clonotype: The antigen is undetermined. At one boundary the junction diverges from the germline segment, which might be a read error.

The CDR3 length is 16 residues. Germline V gene data show CDR1 as MGHRA and CDR2 as YSYEKL. Multiple V-beta primers and a C-beta primer amplified TCRB from RNA. Unique molecular identifiers were not described for the libraries. TCRdb redid the calling of the multiplex PCR reads with MiXCR, one entry per CDR3 protein. The data show more than 12,000 distinct CDR3 sequences, 65% to 80% seen once. The V gene is TRBV4-1, the J gene TRBJ2-1, with D maybe TRBD1 (6 bases). The sequence was obtained from a male donor with glioblastoma. The sequenced sample was brain tumor tissue. The CDR3 is CASGHGTRTRNNEQFF. The DNA of the CDR3 is TGCGCCAGCGGCCATGGGACAAGGACGAGGAACAATGAGCAGTTCTTC.